Listed here are 9 T cell receptor beta chains from one sample, sequenced in a study of Graves' ophthalmopathy and Graves' hyperthyroidism. Amplifying from RNA transcripts, the study obtained TCR beta CDR3 regions. RT-PCR with HTBI primers came first, then second-round multiplex PCR. TCRdb independently ran MiXCR on the multiplex PCR reads; one entry per CDR3 protein. Here the sample spans just over 600,000 distinct CDR3 sequences, approximately 21% being singletons. The sample consisted of peripheral blood. These receptor sequences come from a woman younger than 35 with stable Graves' hyperthyroidism. Some clones in this sample may be carry-over from other donors' samples.

This clonotype was seen many times. The V and J genes are TRBV28 and TRBJ2-4; D gene unclear. The CDR3 sequence is 14 residues long. The germline V gene has CDR1 MDHEN and CDR2 SYDVKM. V dropped 3 bases and J dropped 0 bases, with 6 bases sitting between them. The CDR3 coding sequence is TGTGCCAGCAGTTTTGTCCTAGCCAAAAACATTCAGTACTTC. This encodes CASSFVLAKNIQYF.

This clonotype turned up a few times. J is TRBJ1-2 and V is TRBV11-2; no clear D gene. The germline V gene encodes CDR1 SGHAT and CDR2 FQNNGV. The germline V and J ends were trimmed by 3 bases and 1 base, with 9 bases remaining between them. CDR3 length: 14 amino acids. CDR3 loop: CASSFETGNYGYTF. The DNA of the CDR3 is TGTGCCAGCAGCTTCGAGACCGGTAACTATGGCTACACCTTC.

Only a few counts were recorded for this clonotype. V usage is TRBV2 and J usage is TRBJ2-5, with 15 bases aligning to TRBD2. The V gene end was trimmed by 6 bases and the J gene end by 0 bases; junction bases not matched to a gene: 11. Germline loops: CDR1 SNHLY, CDR2 FYNNEI. The CDR3 is 19 amino acids. The CDR3 nucleotides read TGTGCCAGCAGGAGGGGACTAGCGGGAGGAGGGACATACCAAGAGACCCAGTACTTC. Its protein is CASRRGLAGGGTYQETQYF.

This clonotype has a count of ten or more. The genes are TRBV7-3 and TRBJ1-1; 7 nucleotides match TRBD1. With V trimmed by 5 bases and J by 2 bases, 5 bases remained unmatched. Germline V gene sequence: CDR1 SGHTA, CDR2 FQGTGA. This CDR3 region has 14 residues. Here the CDR3 DNA reads TGTGCCAGCAGCCCACAGGGGAGCAACACTGAAGCTTTCTTT. Its translation is CASSPQGSNTEAFF.

To note about this clonotype: This may be a read error: a much more frequent sequence differs by one nucleotide. The V and J genes are TRBV30 and TRBJ2-4; tentatively, D is TRBD1 (5 bases). The CDR3 loop spans 13 amino acids. The V gene's germline CDR1 is GTSNPN and CDR2 SVGIG (reference sequence). The CDR3: CAWTRVGKNIKYF. The CDR3 region has the DNA TGTGCCTGGACCAGGGTTGGCAAAAACATTAAGTACTTC.

The chain is built from TRBV2 and TRBJ1-1; TRBD1 is a possible D gene (5 bases). Germline loops: CDR1 SNHLY, CDR2 FYNNEI. V was trimmed by 6 bases and J by 0 bases, leaving 8 bases between them. The CDR3 loop spans 13 amino acids. Here the CDR3 DNA reads TGTGCCAGCAGGGTGGGGCTGAACACTGAAGCTTTCTTT. It translates to CASRVGLNTEAFF.

This clonotype turned up a few times. The V and J genes are TRBV24-1 and TRBJ2-5, with a possible D match to TRBD1 (5 bases). CDR1 KGHDR and CDR2 SFDVKD come from the germline V gene. The CDR3 extends over 13 amino acids. The V and J ends lost 7 bases and 1 base respectively, with 9 bases between them. CDR3 loop: CATRPDSQETQYF. DNA of the CDR3: TGTGCCACCAGGCCCGACAGCCAAGAGACCCAGTACTTC.

As regards this clonotype: With a much larger clone just one base away, this may be a read error. This is likely a read error, given that the CDR3 carries no conserved phenylalanine or tryptophan at its end. The CDR3 protein is CASSQAGTGGGYGYTY. The CDR3 nucleotides read TGTGCCAGCAGCCAAGCCGGGACAGGGGGCGGCTATGGCTACACCTAC. The gene calls are TRBV14 and TRBJ1-2; 12 nucleotides match TRBD1. This CDR3 has 16 amino acids. After removal of 1 base from V and 4 bases from J, the junction contained 4 bases not matched to a gene. Germline V gene lookup returns CDR1 SGHDN and CDR2 FVKESK.

This clonotype was seen ten or more times. This chain joins TRBV13 and TRBJ1-6; TRBD1 might be the D (5 bases). This CDR3 has 16 amino acids. Trimming stripped 5 bases from V and 7 bases from J, with 18 bases between. Germline values: CDR1 PRHDT, CDR2 FYEKMQ (reference sequence). CDR3: CASSGDGGPKNSPLHF. CDR3 sequence (DNA): TGTGCCAGCAGCGGGGACGGGGGACCCAAGAATTCACCCCTCCACTTT.